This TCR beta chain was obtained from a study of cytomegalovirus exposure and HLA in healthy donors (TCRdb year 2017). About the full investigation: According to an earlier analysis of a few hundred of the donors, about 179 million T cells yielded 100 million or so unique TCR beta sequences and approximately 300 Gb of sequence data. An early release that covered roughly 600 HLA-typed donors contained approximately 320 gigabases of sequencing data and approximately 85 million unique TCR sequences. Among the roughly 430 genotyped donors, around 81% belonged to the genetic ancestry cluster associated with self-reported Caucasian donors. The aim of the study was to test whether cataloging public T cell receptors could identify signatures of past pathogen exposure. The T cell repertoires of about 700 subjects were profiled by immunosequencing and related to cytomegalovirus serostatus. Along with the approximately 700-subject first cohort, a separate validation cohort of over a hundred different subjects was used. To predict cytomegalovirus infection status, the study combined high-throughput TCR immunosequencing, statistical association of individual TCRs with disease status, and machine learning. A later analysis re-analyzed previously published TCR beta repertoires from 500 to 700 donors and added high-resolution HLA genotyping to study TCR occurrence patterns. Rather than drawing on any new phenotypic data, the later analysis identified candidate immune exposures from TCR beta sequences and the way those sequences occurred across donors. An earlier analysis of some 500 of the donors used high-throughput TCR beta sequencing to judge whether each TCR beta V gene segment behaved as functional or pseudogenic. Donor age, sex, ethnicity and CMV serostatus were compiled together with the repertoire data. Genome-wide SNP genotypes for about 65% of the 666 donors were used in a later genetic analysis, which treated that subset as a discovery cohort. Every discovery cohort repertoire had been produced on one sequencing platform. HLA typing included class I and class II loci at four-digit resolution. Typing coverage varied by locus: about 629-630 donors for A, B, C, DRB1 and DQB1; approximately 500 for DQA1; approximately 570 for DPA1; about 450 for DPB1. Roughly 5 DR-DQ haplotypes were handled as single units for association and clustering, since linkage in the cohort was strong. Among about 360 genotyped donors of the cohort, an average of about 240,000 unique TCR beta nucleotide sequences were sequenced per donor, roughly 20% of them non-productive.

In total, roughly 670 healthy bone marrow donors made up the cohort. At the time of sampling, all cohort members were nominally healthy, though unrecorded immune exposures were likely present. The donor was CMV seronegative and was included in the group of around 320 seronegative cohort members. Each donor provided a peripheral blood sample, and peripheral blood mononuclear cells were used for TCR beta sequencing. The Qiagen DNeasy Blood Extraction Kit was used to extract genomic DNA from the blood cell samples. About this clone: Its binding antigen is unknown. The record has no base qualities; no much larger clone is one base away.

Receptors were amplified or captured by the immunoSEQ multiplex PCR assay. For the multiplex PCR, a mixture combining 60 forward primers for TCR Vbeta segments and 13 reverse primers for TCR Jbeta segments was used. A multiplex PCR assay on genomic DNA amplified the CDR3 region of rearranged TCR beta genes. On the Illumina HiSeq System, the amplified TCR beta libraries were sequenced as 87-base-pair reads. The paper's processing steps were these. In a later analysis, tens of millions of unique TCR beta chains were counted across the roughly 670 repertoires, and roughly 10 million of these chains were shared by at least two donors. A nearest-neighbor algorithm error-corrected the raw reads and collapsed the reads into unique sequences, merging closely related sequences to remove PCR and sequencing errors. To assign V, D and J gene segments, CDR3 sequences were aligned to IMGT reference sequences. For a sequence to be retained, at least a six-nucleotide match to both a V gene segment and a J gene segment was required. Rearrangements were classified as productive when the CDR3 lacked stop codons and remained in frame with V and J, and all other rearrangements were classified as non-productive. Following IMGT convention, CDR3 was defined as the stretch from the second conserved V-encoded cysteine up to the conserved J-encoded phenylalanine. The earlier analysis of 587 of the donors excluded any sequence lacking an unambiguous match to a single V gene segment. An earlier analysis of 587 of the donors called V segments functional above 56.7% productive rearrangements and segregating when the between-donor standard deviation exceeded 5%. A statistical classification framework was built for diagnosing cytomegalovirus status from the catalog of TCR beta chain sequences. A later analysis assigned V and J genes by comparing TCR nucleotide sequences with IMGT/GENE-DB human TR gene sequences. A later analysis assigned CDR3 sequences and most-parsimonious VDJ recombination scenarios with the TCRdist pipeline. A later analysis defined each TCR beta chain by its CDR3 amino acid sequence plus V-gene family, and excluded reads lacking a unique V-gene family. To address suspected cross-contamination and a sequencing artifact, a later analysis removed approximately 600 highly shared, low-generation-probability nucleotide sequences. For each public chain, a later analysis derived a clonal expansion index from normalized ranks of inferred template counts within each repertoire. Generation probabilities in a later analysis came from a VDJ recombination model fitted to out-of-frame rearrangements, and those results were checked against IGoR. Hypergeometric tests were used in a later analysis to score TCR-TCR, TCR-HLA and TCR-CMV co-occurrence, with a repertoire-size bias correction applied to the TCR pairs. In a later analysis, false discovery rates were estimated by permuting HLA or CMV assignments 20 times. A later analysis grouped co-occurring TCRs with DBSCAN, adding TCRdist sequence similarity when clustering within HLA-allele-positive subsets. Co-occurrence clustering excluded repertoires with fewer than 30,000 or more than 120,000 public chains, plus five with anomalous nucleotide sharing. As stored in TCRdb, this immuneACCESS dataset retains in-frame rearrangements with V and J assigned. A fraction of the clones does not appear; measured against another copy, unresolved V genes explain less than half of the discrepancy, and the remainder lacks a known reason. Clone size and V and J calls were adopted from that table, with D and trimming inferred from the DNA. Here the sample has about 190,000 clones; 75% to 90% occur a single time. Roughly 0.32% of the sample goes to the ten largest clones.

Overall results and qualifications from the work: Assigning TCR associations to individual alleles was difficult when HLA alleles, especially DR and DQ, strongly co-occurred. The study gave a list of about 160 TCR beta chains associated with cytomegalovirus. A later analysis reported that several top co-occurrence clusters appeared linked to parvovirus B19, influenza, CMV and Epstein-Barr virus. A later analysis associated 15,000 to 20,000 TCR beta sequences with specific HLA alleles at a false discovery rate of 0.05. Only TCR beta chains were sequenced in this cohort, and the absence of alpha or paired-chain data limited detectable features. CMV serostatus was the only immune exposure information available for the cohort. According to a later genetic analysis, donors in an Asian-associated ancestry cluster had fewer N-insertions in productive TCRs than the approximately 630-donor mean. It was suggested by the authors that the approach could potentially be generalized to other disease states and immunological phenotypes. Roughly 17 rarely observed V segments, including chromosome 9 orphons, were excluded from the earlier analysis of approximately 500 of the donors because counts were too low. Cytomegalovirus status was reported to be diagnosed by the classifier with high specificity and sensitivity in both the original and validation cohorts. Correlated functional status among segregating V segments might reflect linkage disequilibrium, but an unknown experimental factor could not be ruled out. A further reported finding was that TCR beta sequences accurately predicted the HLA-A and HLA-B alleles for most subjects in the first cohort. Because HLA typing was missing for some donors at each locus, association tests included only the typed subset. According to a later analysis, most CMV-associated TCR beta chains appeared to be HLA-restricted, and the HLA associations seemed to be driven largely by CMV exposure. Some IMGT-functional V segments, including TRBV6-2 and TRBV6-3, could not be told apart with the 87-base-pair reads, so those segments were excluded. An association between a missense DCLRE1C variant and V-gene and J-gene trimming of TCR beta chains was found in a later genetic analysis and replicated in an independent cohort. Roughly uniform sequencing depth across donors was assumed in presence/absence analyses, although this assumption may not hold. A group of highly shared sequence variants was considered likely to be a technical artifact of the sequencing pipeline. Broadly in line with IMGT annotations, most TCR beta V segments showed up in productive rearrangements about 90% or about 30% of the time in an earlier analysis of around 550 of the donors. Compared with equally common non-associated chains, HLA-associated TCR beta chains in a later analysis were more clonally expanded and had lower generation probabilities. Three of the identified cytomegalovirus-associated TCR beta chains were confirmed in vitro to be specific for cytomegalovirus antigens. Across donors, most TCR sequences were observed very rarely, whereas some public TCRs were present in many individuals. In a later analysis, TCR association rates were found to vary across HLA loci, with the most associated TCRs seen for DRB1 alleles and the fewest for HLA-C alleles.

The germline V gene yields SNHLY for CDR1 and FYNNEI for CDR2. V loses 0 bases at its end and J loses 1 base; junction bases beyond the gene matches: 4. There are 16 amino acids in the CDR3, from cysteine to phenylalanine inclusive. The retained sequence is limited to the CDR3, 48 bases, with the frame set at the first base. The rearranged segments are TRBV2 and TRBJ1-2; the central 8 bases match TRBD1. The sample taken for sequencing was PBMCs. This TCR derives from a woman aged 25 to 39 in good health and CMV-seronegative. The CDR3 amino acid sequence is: CASSEAGQGHNYGYTF. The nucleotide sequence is TGTGCCAGCAGTGAAGCAGGACAGGGACATAACTATGGCTACACCTTC.